This paragraph covers one TCR beta chain sequence. Its antigen is as yet unknown. This specimen belongs to a study of cytomegalovirus exposure and HLA in healthy donors. Study conclusions and caveats: V- and J-gene trimming in TCR beta was tied to a missense DCLRE1C variant by an analysis performed later.

V shed 3 bases, J shed 7 bases, and the junction held 4 bases outside the gene matches. The CDR3 sequence is 14 residues long. Germline V CDR1 and CDR2: KGHSH, LQKENI. 60 Vbeta and 13 Jbeta primers were used in PCR. TCRdb's copy holds only in-frame clones and misses some; the assay was immunoSEQ multiplex PCR. There are about 92,000 clones in the sample; under 80% occur only once, and under 8% lies in the top ten. This receptor was identified in a man aged 45-60 years in good health and CMV-seropositive. The sequencing sample was made of PBMCs. The chain joins TRBV18 to TRBJ1-4; 8 bases map to TRBD1. Here the CDR3 reads CASSPSTGGEKLFF. The CDR3 nucleotides are TGTGCCAGCTCACCGAGTACAGGGGGTGAAAAACTGTTTTTT.